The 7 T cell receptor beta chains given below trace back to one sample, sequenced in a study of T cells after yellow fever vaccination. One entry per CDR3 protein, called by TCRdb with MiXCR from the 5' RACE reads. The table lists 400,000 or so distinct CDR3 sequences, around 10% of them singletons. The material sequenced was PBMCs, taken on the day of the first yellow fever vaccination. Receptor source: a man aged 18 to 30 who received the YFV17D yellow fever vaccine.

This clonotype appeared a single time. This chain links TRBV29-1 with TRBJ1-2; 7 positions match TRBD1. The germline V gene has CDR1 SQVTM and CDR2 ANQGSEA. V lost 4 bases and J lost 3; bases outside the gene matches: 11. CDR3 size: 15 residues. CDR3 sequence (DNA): TGCAGCGTTGGGGGGAGGGGGCCCGGAGACTATGGCTACACCTTC. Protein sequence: CSVGGRGPGDYGYTF.

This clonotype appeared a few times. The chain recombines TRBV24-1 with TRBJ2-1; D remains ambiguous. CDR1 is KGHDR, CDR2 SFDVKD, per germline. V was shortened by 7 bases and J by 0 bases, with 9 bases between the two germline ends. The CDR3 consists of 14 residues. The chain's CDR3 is CATSSKHSYNEQFF. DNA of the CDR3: TGTGCCACCAGCAGCAAACACTCCTACAATGAGCAGTTCTTC.

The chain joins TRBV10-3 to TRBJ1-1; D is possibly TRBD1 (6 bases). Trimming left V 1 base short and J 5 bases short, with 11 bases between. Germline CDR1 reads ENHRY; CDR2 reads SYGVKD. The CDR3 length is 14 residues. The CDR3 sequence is CAISEYGGRTEAFF. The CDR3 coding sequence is TGTGCCATCAGTGAGTACGGGGGGCGTACTGAAGCTTTCTTT.

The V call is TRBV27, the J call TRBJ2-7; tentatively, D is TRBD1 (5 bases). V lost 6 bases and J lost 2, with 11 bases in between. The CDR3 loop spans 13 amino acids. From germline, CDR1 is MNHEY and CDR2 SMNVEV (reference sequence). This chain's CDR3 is CASRPLGPYEQYF. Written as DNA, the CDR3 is TGTGCCAGCAGGCCCCTGGGGCCCTACGAGCAGTACTTC.

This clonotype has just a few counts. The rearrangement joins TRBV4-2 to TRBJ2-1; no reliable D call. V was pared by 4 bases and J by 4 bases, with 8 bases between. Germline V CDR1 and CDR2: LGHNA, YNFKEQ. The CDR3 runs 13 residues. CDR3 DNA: TGTGCCAGCAGCCTCACACGGTACAATGAGCAGTTCTTC. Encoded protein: CASSLTRYNEQFF.

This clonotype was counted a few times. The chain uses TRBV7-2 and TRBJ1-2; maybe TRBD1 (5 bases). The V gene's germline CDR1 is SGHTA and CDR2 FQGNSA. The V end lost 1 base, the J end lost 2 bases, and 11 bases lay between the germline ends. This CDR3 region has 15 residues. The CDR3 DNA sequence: TGTGCCAGCAGCTTAGAGGCGGGACGGAACTATGGCTACACCTTC. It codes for CASSLEAGRNYGYTF.

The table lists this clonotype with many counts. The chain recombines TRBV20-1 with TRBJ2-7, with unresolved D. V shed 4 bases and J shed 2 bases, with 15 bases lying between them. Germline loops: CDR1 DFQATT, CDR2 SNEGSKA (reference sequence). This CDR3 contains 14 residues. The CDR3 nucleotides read TGCAGTGCTACCATTCTGGGCGTTCCCTACGAGCAGTACTTC. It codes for CSATILGVPYEQYF.